This T cell receptor (beta chain) was recovered during a study of vaccination and CD4 T cells after COVID-19. The CDR3 extends over 18 amino acids. The time point here: late sampling 161 to 241 days after vaccination in a few convalescent patients. Treatment defined: approximately 10-day PBMC culture with coronavirus spike peptide pools or control peptides (ViraFEST assay). ViraFEST grew antigen-specific T cells using peptide pools, then sequenced TCRs. Sequenced with the Oncomine TCR Beta short-read assay was DNA taken from cultured CD4+ T cells. TCRdb reanalysed the PCR reads using MiXCR and keeps one entry per CDR3 protein. The data show more than 20,000 distinct CDR3 sequences, 30% to 35% seen once. Study-level points and caveats: There was no significant change from 21 to 38 median reactive clonotypes.

Only a few counts were recorded for this clonotype. What it binds is not known. The chain combines TRBV21-1 with TRBJ2-1; TRBD2, the table's D call, was not compared with the DNA. TRBV21-1 is flagged as a pseudogene. Here the sequenced sample was CD4+ T cells from blood, cultured in vitro, taken about 7 months after SARS-CoV-2 vaccination. The sequence was collected from a human donor who had recovered from COVID-19. The CDR3 spells CASSKAELAGVSYNEQFF. The CDR3 nucleotides are TGTGCCAGCAGCAAAGCGGAACTAGCGGGAGTATCCTACAATGAGCAGTTCTTC.